This entry lists 21 T cell receptor beta chains sequenced from one sample in a study of blood T cell repertoires in COVID-19. Sequencing was performed with immunoSEQ multiplex PCR; in TCRdb, only in-frame clones are kept and a portion is missing. The sample records roughly 700,000 clones, about 90% being singletons. Sequencing input: peripheral blood. These receptors were collected from a woman aged 18-35 years with acute or convalescent COVID-19.

To note about this clone: The same CDR3 also results from other DNA sequences found in this sample. The chain links TRBV7-3 to TRBJ2-3, with 8 bases fitting TRBD2. CDR3 length: 14 residues. Germline V gene lookup returns CDR1 SGHTA and CDR2 FQGTGA. The V and J ends lost 5 bases and 4 bases, in that order; junction bases with no gene match: 5. CDR3 in amino acids: CASSPGGPADTQYF. The CDR3 nucleotides read TGTGCCAGCAGCCCGGGGGGGCCCGCAGATACGCAGTATTTT.

The genes are TRBV7-9 and TRBJ2-7; 11 nucleotides line up with TRBD1. The CDR3 runs to 15 residues. CDR1 SEHNR and CDR2 FQNEAQ come from the germline V gene (reference sequence). The junction had 8 bases not matched to a gene; V was cut back by 5 bases and J by 5 bases. CDR3 sequence reads: CASSPGQGAMDEQYF. DNA for the CDR3: TGTGCCAGCAGCCCCGGACAGGGGGCTATGGACGAGCAGTACTTC.

CDR3 sequence reads: CASSFPEGVFHGYTF. CDR3 sequence (DNA): TGTGCCAGCAGCTTCCCGGAGGGTGTCTTTCATGGCTACACCTTC. The chain has TRBV7-2 and TRBJ1-2; D is unclear. The CDR3 loop spans 15 amino acids. Germline V gene data show CDR1 as SGHTA and CDR2 as FQGNSA. Deletions cut 3 bases from V and 6 bases from J, with 17 bases between.

This sequence joins TRBV30 and TRBJ1-5; 7 positions match TRBD1. With 2 bases clipped from V and 7 bases from J, the junction kept 8 bases outside the gene matches. CDR1 is GTSNPN and CDR2 is SVGIG in the germline V gene (reference sequence). This CDR3 has 14 amino acids. In DNA, the CDR3 is TGTGCCTGGAGTTCGACAGGGATGACCCAGCCCCAGCATTTT. It yields the protein CAWSSTGMTQPQHF.

V and J are TRBV21-1 and TRBJ1-1; the table calls TRBD1, which could not be checked here. TRBV21-1 is noted as a pseudogene. The CDR3 covers 15 residues. This CDR3 is CASSSQTGRNTEAFF. The CDR3 nucleotides read TGTGCCAGCAGCTCCCAGACAGGGCGGAACACTGAAGCTTTCTTT.

The chain is built from TRBV4-3 and TRBJ2-3; D perhaps matches TRBD1 (5 bases). The CDR3 has 13 residues. V dropped 3 bases and J dropped 3 bases, with 7 bases sitting between them. The V gene's germline CDR1 is LGHNA and CDR2 YSLEER. The CDR3 region has the DNA TGCGCCAGCAGCCACAAGGGGACAGATACGCAGTATTTT. It codes for CASSHKGTDTQYF.

The chain combines TRBV7-2 with TRBJ2-3; 7 nucleotides line up with TRBD2. J was trimmed by 0 bases and V by 5 bases; bases with no gene match: 8. The CDR3 spans 16 residues. Per the germline V gene, CDR1 is SGHTA and CDR2 is FQGNSA. The CDR3 protein is CASSPQARGSTDTQYF. DNA for the CDR3: TGTGCCAGCAGCCCCCAAGCGCGGGGGAGCACAGATACGCAGTATTTT.

The CDR3 coding sequence is TGTGCCAGCAGCCATAACCGGGACAGGGGTTCACCCCTCCACTTT. It encodes CASSHNRDRGSPLHF. This chain joins TRBV7-8 and TRBJ1-6, with 10 bases matching TRBD1. Germline V CDR1 and CDR2: SGHVS, FQNEAQ. The V and J ends lost 5 bases and 9 bases, in that order; junction bases with no gene match: 7. The CDR3 has 15 amino acids.

The chain uses TRBV5-1 and TRBJ1-1; maybe TRBD1 (5 bases). This CDR3 has 13 amino acids. Trimming left V 7 bases short and J 4 bases short, with 14 bases between. Germline loops: CDR1 SGHRS, CDR2 YFSETQ. The CDR3 nucleotides read TGCGCCAGCTATTCCGGCGGGGGCACTGAAGCTTTCTTT. Protein: CASYSGGGTEAFF.

This clone was counted between two and nine times. The chain employs TRBV19 and TRBJ1-2; possible D gene TRBD1, 5 bases. This CDR3 region has 12 residues. The ends were cut back, 1 base at V and 7 bases at J, with 7 bases in the middle. CDR1 LNHDA and CDR2 SQIVND come from the germline V gene (reference sequence). CDR3 residues: CASSIVGAGYTF. Written as DNA, the CDR3 is TGTGCCAGTAGTATAGTTGGGGCTGGCTACACCTTC.

The CDR3: CASSQGPTTGEQYF. CDR3 DNA: TGTGCCAGCAGCCAAGGACCGACGACGGGGGAGCAGTACTTC. This chain uses TRBV4-2 with TRBJ2-7, with a tentative D call TRBD2 (5 bases). CDR3 size: 14 residues. Germline assignment: CDR1 LGHNA and CDR2 YNFKEQ. Trimming pared 1 base from V and 7 bases from J, leaving 14 bases between.

V is TRBV19 and J is TRBJ1-2; TRBD1 matches 9 bases. V shed 9 bases and J 8 bases; nucleotides not matched to a gene: 1. The germline V gene encodes CDR1 LNHDA and CDR2 SQIVND (reference sequence). The CDR3 totals 10 residues. The CDR3 sequence: CASGTGGYTF. In nucleotides, the CDR3 is TGTGCCAGCGGGACAGGGGGCTACACCTTC.

The CDR3 reads CASSIQGAGETQYF. The DNA for the CDR3 is TGTGCCAGCAGCATACAGGGGGCAGGAGAGACCCAGTACTTC. The chain couples TRBV3-1 (or the pseudogene TRBV3-2) to TRBJ2-5, with TRBD1 matching 9 bases. Germline-derived CDR1 and CDR2 are LGHDT and YNNKEL (reference sequence). The V segment lost 5 bases and the J segment 4 bases; nucleotides outside the gene matches: 5. This CDR3 is built from 14 residues.

This clone has just one count. The chain employs TRBV5-1 and TRBJ2-1; 7 nucleotides align to TRBD1. This CDR3 is 16 amino acids long. Germline trimming cut 2 bases from V and 4 bases from J; bases unmatched to any gene: 9. Germline V lookup: CDR1 SGHRS, CDR2 YFSETQ. The CDR3 sequence is CASSFGLGGKYNEQFF. The CDR3 nucleotides are TGCGCCAGCAGCTTCGGGTTAGGGGGCAAGTACAATGAGCAGTTCTTC. Based on the CDR3 plus reference TRBV5-1 and TRBJ2-1, the full variable domain is KAGVTQTPRYLIKTRGQQVTLSCSPISGHRSVSWYQQTPGQGLQFLFEYFSETQRNKGNFPGRFSGRQFSNSRSEMNVSTLELGDSALYLCASSFGLGGKYNEQFFGPGTRLTVL.

The gene calls are TRBV27 and TRBJ2-7; TRBD1 agrees at 7 bases. Looked up from germline, CDR1 is MNHEY and CDR2 is SMNVEV (reference sequence). The J segment lost 4 bases and the V segment lost 2 bases, leaving 8 bases of the junction unmatched. The CDR3 totals 15 residues. CDR3 nucleotide sequence: TGTGCCAGCAGTTTACCCGGGACAGCGCTTTACGAGCAGTACTTC. The encoded protein is CASSLPGTALYEQYF.

This chain joins TRBV6-1 and TRBJ1-2; TRBD1 aligns across 10 bases. From germline, CDR1 is MNHNS and CDR2 SASEGT. The CDR3 length is 15 residues. J was trimmed by 4 bases and V by 1 base; bases with no gene match: 3. CDR3 DNA: TGTGCCAGCAGTGAAGATTGGACAGGGGGCTATGGCTACACCTTC. It encodes CASSEDWTGGYGYTF.

This chain links TRBV27 with TRBJ2-6; 13 positions match TRBD2. This CDR3 region has 20 residues. V was clipped by 3 bases and J by 0 bases; unmatched bases: 8. Germline assignment: CDR1 MNHEY and CDR2 SMNVEV (reference sequence). CDR3: CASSFRLAGGLLSGANVLTF. In DNA form, the CDR3 reads TGTGCCAGCAGTTTCCGACTAGCGGGGGGCCTTCTCTCTGGGGCCAACGTCCTGACTTTC.

The genes are TRBV6-6 and TRBJ1-4; the match to TRBD1 covers 8 bases. The ends lost 7 bases at V and 7 bases at J; junction bases unmatched: 2. Germline V gives CDR1 MNHNY, CDR2 SVGAGI (reference sequence). The CDR3 runs to 12 residues. This CDR3 reads CASKQGVEKLFF. In DNA form, the CDR3 reads TGTGCCAGCAAACAGGGGGTTGAAAAACTGTTTTTT.

This clone was recorded a few times. CDR3 DNA: TGTGCCTGGAGTGTACATGTCTCTGGAAACACCATATATTTT. Its protein is CAWSVHVSGNTIYF. The rearrangement links TRBV30 to TRBJ1-3; D ambiguous. This CDR3 is built from 14 residues. The germline V gene encodes CDR1 GTSNPN and CDR2 SVGIG (reference sequence). The V end lost 0 bases, the J end lost 0 bases, and 6 bases lay between the germline ends.

The chain recombines TRBV10-2 with TRBJ2-3; 11 nucleotides agree with TRBD2. The germline gives CDR1 WSHSY, CDR2 SAAADI. This CDR3 is built from 15 residues. With V trimmed by 4 bases and J by 4 bases, 4 bases remained unmatched. CDR3: CASSVAGGRSDTQYF. CDR3 coding DNA: TGCGCCAGCAGTGTAGCGGGGGGGCGGTCAGATACGCAGTATTTT.

This clone was found once. The chain links TRBV19 to TRBJ1-6; TRBD1 is a possible D gene (5 bases). This CDR3 spans 15 amino acids. Germline assignment: CDR1 LNHDA and CDR2 SQIVND (reference sequence). V shed 0 bases and J shed 7 bases, with 10 bases lying between them. CDR3 in amino acids: CASSIDGAKNSPLHF. Here the CDR3 DNA reads TGTGCCAGTAGTATAGATGGGGCCAAAAATTCACCCCTCCACTTT. The full variable domain, in which reference TRBV19 and TRBJ1-6 provide the parts outside the CDR3, is DGGITQSPKYLFRKEGQNVTLSCEQNLNHDAMYWYRQDPGQGLRLIYYSQIVNDFQKGDIAEGYSVSREKKESFPLTVTSAQKNPTAFYLCASSIDGAKNSPLHFGNGTRLTVT.